This TCR beta chain derives from a study of sequential checkpoint blockade in melanoma. Study-wide context: Arm A got nivolumab then ipilimumab; arm B the reverse, 1:1. After both sequences, patients received maintenance nivolumab.

This CDR3 is built from 14 residues. The V end was cut by 5 bases, the J end by 1 base, with 12 bases between. Germline V lookup: CDR1 LGHNA, CDR2 YNFKEQ. Treatment denoted: randomized to nivolumab then ipilimumab (arm A) or the reverse (arm B). None of the patients previously received DNA-damaging chemotherapy. PBMC sorting kept live CD3+CD8+ cells without CD19 or CD56. Sequencing was performed with immunoSEQ multiplex PCR; in TCRdb, only in-frame clones are kept and a portion is missing. This table has about 9,100 clones, about 71% appearing once. The V gene is TRBV4-2, the J gene TRBJ2-7; D call uncertain. The origin of this receptor is a human donor with melanoma. The input for sequencing was CD8+ T cells sorted from blood (inferred from file names), taken from a patient given nivolumab and ipilimumab in sequence. The CDR3 bases are TGTGCCAGCAGCTCCCGCGACACATCCTACGAGCAGTACTTC. Translated: CASSSRDTSYEQYF.